This entry lists 21 T cell receptor beta chains sequenced from one sample in a study of metastatic and nonmetastatic thyroid tumors (TCRdb year 2020). None of the patients had been given any treatment before thyroid surgery. Library preparation was by PCR. TCRdb lists the instrument as Illumina HiSeq 4000. TCRdb reworked the public reads: Q25 trimming with fastp, MiXCR clone assembly, productive beta chains retained. This sample holds 10,000 to 12,000 clones; around two fifths were observed only once. The ten largest clones add up to around 17% of the sample. The source material was tumor tissue. These receptors were taken from a female donor with papillary thyroid cancer or a benign thyroid nodule (not recorded which). Some clones in this sample may be carry-over from other donors' samples.

J is TRBJ2-7 and V is TRBV19; 12 bases match TRBD1. Trimming at V came to 3 bases and at J to 6 bases, leaving 3 bases not matched to a gene. Germline values: CDR1 LNHDA, CDR2 SQIVND (reference sequence). The CDR3 totals 14 residues. The DNA for the CDR3 is TGTGCCAGTAGTATGGGACAGGGGGCGGGCGAGCAGTACTTC. Translated: CASSMGQGAGEQYF.

The chain is built from TRBV11-2 and TRBJ1-2, with D uncertain. The germline V gene encodes CDR1 SGHAT and CDR2 FQNNGV. The ends were cut back, 0 bases at V and 8 bases at J, with 7 bases in the middle. CDR3 length: 12 amino acids. In nucleotides, the CDR3 is TGTGCCAGCAGCTTAGATCCGTCCGGCTACACCTTC. Residues: CASSLDPSGYTF.

A few counts support this clone. The CDR3 DNA sequence: TGTGCCAGCAGAAAACAGGGGTATGGTGAAGCTTTCTTT. This sequence encodes CASRKQGYGEAFF. The rearrangement uses TRBV6-1 and TRBJ1-1; 7 bases are a match to TRBD1. Germline V gene sequence: CDR1 MNHNS, CDR2 SASEGT. The CDR3 is made up of 13 amino acids. J gave up 7 bases and V 6 bases, and 8 bases lay outside the gene matches.

There are a few counts of this clone. The chain uses TRBV6-2 or TRBV6-3 and TRBJ1-6, with D perhaps matching TRBD1 (5 bases). The CDR3 totals 14 residues. Germline CDR1 MNHEY, CDR2 SVGEGT. V was clipped by 2 bases and J by 7 bases, with 9 bases between them. The CDR3 protein is CASSYLGQNSPLHF. CDR3 in DNA: TGTGCCAGCAGTTACCTGGGGCAGAATTCACCCCTCCACTTT.

This clone has more than one count but fewer than ten. The chain couples TRBV6-1 to TRBJ2-7; 9 bases line up with TRBD1. There are 14 residues in the CDR3. V shed 8 bases, J shed 5 bases, and the junction held 10 bases outside the gene matches. From germline, CDR1 is MNHNS and CDR2 SASEGT. DNA of the CDR3: TGTGCCAGCGGTTTCGGGACAGGGTTTAACGAGCAGTACTTC. This codes for CASGFGTGFNEQYF.

This sequence joins TRBV19 and TRBJ2-1, with a tentative D call TRBD2 (5 bases). CDR1 is LNHDA and CDR2 is SQIVND in the germline V gene (reference sequence). Trimming shortened V by 5 bases and J by 1 base, and 9 bases separated the two germline ends. CDR3 length equals 14 residues. The CDR3 sequence: CASSVGVSYNEQFF. CDR3 nucleotide sequence: TGTGCCAGTAGTGTGGGAGTGTCCTACAATGAGCAGTTCTTC.

J is TRBJ1-6 and V is TRBV9, with no clear D. This CDR3 region has 16 residues. Trimming removed 4 bases at V and 5 bases at J, with 16 bases between. Germline CDR1 and CDR2: SGDLS and YYNGEE. CDR3 coding DNA: TGTGCCAGCAGCTCCCGGCGGTCTTCTGATAATTCACCCCTCCACTTT. Protein sequence: CASSSRRSSDNSPLHF.

This clone was detected ten times or more. V and J are TRBV6-1 and TRBJ2-2, with TRBD1 matching 7 bases. J was trimmed by 5 bases and V by 7 bases; bases with no gene match: 13. The CDR3 runs 16 residues. Germline loops: CDR1 MNHNS, CDR2 SASEGT. The CDR3 loop reads CASTPLQGRKTGELFF. The DNA of the CDR3 is TGTGCCAGCACCCCACTACAGGGGAGAAAGACCGGGGAGCTGTTTTTT.

This clone was counted between two and nine times. The chain carries TRBV6-1 and TRBJ2-7; D is ambiguous. V lost 8 bases to trimming and J lost 0 bases, with 17 bases between them. The CDR3 totals 15 residues. Germline loops: CDR1 MNHNS, CDR2 SASEGT. The CDR3 DNA sequence: TGTGCCAGCGACCCAGCAGACGAGAGCTCCTACGAGCAGTACTTC. Amino acids: CASDPADESSYEQYF.

V is TRBV27 and J is TRBJ1-5; D remains ambiguous. Trimming took 3 bases from V and 3 from J, leaving 9 bases between them. In germline, CDR1 is MNHEY, CDR2 SMNVEV (reference sequence). The CDR3 extends over 14 amino acids. CDR3 bases: TGTGCCAGCAGTTTTAACGGAGACAATCAGCCCCAGCATTTT. It codes for CASSFNGDNQPQHF.

This clone has a handful of counts. This sequence joins TRBV12-3 or TRBV12-4 and TRBJ1-4; 8 bases agree with TRBD1. The CDR3 extends over 13 amino acids. V lost 7 bases to trimming and J lost 7 bases; unmatched junction nucleotides: 5. Here the CDR3 reads CASKTGGSEKLFF. The CDR3 nucleotides are TGTGCCAGCAAAACAGGGGGGAGTGAAAAACTGTTTTTT.

V gene TRBV4-1 combines with J gene TRBJ2-3; TRBD1 might be the D (5 bases). V was pared by 4 bases and J by 1 base, with 9 bases between. Germline values: CDR1 MGHRA, CDR2 YSYEKL. CDR3 size: 14 residues. The CDR3 DNA sequence: TGCGCCAGCAGCCGCACGACAGGCACAGATACGCAGTATTTT. This codes for CASSRTTGTDTQYF.

The rearrangement joins TRBV11-3 to TRBJ2-7; 9 bases match TRBD2. The CDR3 is 16 amino acids. V was pared by 5 bases and J by 6 bases, with 14 bases of the junction left unmatched. The germline V gene has CDR1 SGHNT and CDR2 YENEEA. The CDR3 here is CASSPRVGLAGTEQYF. DNA for the CDR3: TGTGCCAGCAGCCCTCGGGTGGGGCTAGCGGGAACCGAGCAGTACTTC.

The chain combines TRBV27 with TRBJ1-6; D gene ambiguous. CDR3 length: 17 residues. Germline-derived CDR1 and CDR2 are MNHEY and SMNVEV (reference sequence). Trimming stripped 6 bases from V and 0 bases from J, with 15 bases between. The CDR3 nucleotides are TGTGCCAGCAGCACGAGGGCAGAAAGCTCCTATAATTCACCCCTCCACTTT. Translating gives CASSTRAESSYNSPLHF.

The chain joins TRBV4-1 to TRBJ2-7, with 7 bases fitting TRBD2. The CDR3 totals 14 residues. Germline V gene sequence: CDR1 MGHRA, CDR2 YSYEKL. With 3 bases clipped from V and 3 bases from J, the junction kept 5 bases outside the gene matches. This CDR3 is CASSHQSGVYEQYF. CDR3 coding DNA: TGCGCCAGCAGCCATCAAAGCGGGGTCTACGAGCAGTACTTC.

This chain links TRBV6-1 with TRBJ2-7, with 7 positions matching TRBD1. Germline CDR1 MNHNS, CDR2 SASEGT. The CDR3 consists of 14 residues. V was clipped by 4 bases and J by 3 bases; unmatched bases: 6. CDR3 DNA sequence: TGTGCCAGCAGTGCGACAGGGTCTCGCTACGAGCAGTACTTC. Residues: CASSATGSRYEQYF.

A remark on this clone: Germline and junction disagree at one end, which may indicate a read error. This rearrangement joins TRBV5-1 to TRBJ1-5, with 9 nucleotides matching TRBD1. Germline assignment: CDR1 SGHRS and CDR2 YFSETQ. CDR3 size: 15 residues. In DNA, the CDR3 is TGCGCTAGCAGCGAAGGGGGGGACAGGGCACAGCCCCAGCATTTT. It translates to CASSEGGDRAQPQHF.

The chain links TRBV6-1 to TRBJ1-2, with D perhaps TRBD1 (5 bases). Germline CDR1 reads MNHNS; CDR2 reads SASEGT. The V end was cut by 4 bases, the J end by 8 bases, with 20 bases between. The CDR3 has 15 amino acids. CDR3 residues: CASSGPQEGWEGYTF. The CDR3 DNA follows: TGTGCCAGCAGTGGTCCACAGGAAGGGTGGGAGGGCTACACCTTC.

In its sample, this clone ranks as large. The V gene is TRBV25-1, the J gene TRBJ2-3; no clear D gene. Germline assignment: CDR1 MGHDK and CDR2 SYGVNS. The V and J ends lost 3 bases and 0 bases respectively, with 10 bases between them. The CDR3 totals 15 residues. The CDR3, as DNA: TGTGCCAGCAGTGATGGTCAGGCTAGCACAGATACGCAGTATTTT. This gives the protein CASSDGQASTDTQYF.

This clone is medium-sized (0.01 to 0.1%) within its sample. The V gene is TRBV5-4, the J gene TRBJ2-3; 8 positions match TRBD2. Germline assignment: CDR1 SGHNT and CDR2 YYREEE (reference sequence). CDR3 size: 16 residues. The trim removed 1 base at V and 0 bases at J, leaving 4 bases unmatched. In DNA form, the CDR3 reads TGTGCCAGCAGCTTGAAAGTAGCGGGGAGCACAGATACGCAGTATTTT. Translation: CASSLKVAGSTDTQYF. Variable domain in full (rest from reference TRBV5-4 and TRBJ2-3): ETGVTQSPTHLIKTRGQQVTLRCSSQSGHNTVSWYQQALGQGPQFIFQYYREEENGRGNFPPRFSGLQFPNYSSELNVNALELDDSALYLCASSLKVAGSTDTQYFGPGTRLTVL.

This rearrangement joins TRBV20-1 to TRBJ2-7; the D call may be TRBD1 or TRBD2 (5 bases each). Trimming shortened V by 3 bases and J by 0 bases, and 12 bases separated the two germline ends. The CDR3 extends over 14 amino acids. Germline-derived CDR1 and CDR2 are DFQATT and SNEGSKA (reference sequence). The CDR3: CSARVGVGSYEQYF. Here the CDR3 DNA reads TGCAGTGCTAGGGTGGGGGTTGGCTCCTACGAGCAGTACTTC.